The next 25 T cell receptor beta chains were all read from a single sample in a study of technical replicates of blood from several donors. TCRdb keeps only in-frame clones here, not all; method: immunoSEQ multiplex PCR. The table lists 65,000 to 95,000 clones, around 93% of them singletons, with 0.25% in the top ten. Specimen: T cells isolated from PBMCs. These TCRs come from a human donor in good health.

J is TRBJ1-1 and V is TRBV7-3, with 9 bases aligning to TRBD1. From germline, CDR1 is SGHTA and CDR2 FQGTGA. After removal of 4 bases from V and 11 bases from J, the junction contained 23 bases not matched to a gene. The CDR3 loop spans 18 amino acids. As DNA, the CDR3 is TGTGCCAGCAGCTACAAAATTCACAGGGGGCTAGGGGAGTGTGAGGCTTTCTTT. As protein: CASSYKIHRGLGECEAFF.

The rearrangement uses TRBV5-4 and TRBJ2-3, with 9 bases identical to TRBD2. In germline, CDR1 is SGHNT, CDR2 YYREEE (reference sequence). V lost 0 bases and J lost 2; bases outside the gene matches: 4. This CDR3 is built from 16 residues. In DNA, the CDR3 is TGTGCCAGCAGCTTGGATCTAGCGGGAATCACAGATACGCAGTATTTT. It translates to CASSLDLAGITDTQYF.

The chain combines TRBV4-1 with TRBJ2-7; 7 bases fit TRBD2. V shed 3 bases, J shed 9 bases, and the junction held 8 bases outside the gene matches. The CDR3 runs to 13 residues. Germline lookup yields CDR1 MGHRA and CDR2 YSYEKL. The chain's CDR3 is CASSQTLVAGQYF. The CDR3 bases are TGCGCCAGCAGCCAGACCCTTGTAGCGGGGCAGTACTTC.

This chain links TRBV12-1 with TRBJ2-7; TRBD2, the table's D call, was not compared with the DNA. TRBV12-1 is flagged as a pseudogene. This CDR3 is 15 amino acids long. CDR3 in amino acids: CASSFLAGVPRDKYF. The CDR3 nucleotides are TGTGCCAGCAGCTTCCTAGCGGGAGTCCCTAGGGATAAGTACTTC.

This chain connects TRBV25-1 to TRBJ2-2; 9 bases fit TRBD1. The V segment lost 4 bases and the J segment 5 bases; nucleotides outside the gene matches: 11. The CDR3 is 17 residues long. The germline CDR1 and CDR2 sequences are MGHDK and SYGVNS. The CDR3 sequence is CASSAVGQGSWTGELFF. DNA of the CDR3: TGTGCCAGCAGTGCAGTAGGACAGGGGAGTTGGACCGGGGAGCTGTTTTTT.

The V gene is TRBV29-1, the J gene TRBJ2-3; possible D gene TRBD2, 7 bases. Deletions cut 7 bases from V and 5 bases from J, with 22 bases between. The germline gives CDR1 SQVTM, CDR2 ANQGSEA. The CDR3 loop spans 15 amino acids. CDR3 DNA: TGCAGCGGGATCGATGGGGGGGCAAAGAAAGATACGCAGTATTTT. It yields the protein CSGIDGGAKKDTQYF.

This rearrangement joins TRBV28 to TRBJ1-2; 9 bases align to TRBD1. In germline, CDR1 is MDHEN, CDR2 SYDVKM. The V gene end was trimmed by 7 bases and the J gene end by 8 bases; junction bases not matched to a gene: 11. The CDR3 runs 14 residues. The CDR3 reads CASISRGTGSGYTF. As DNA, the CDR3 is TGTGCCAGCATCAGCCGGGGGACAGGGAGCGGCTACACCTTC.

The chain is built from TRBV11-2 and TRBJ1-5, with D uncertain. Germline CDR1 is SGHAT and CDR2 is FQNNGV. The CDR3 consists of 14 residues. Trimming took 5 bases from V and 0 from J, leaving 8 bases between them. CDR3 amino acids: CASSPSNSNQPQHF. The CDR3 region has the DNA TGTGCCAGCAGCCCGAGTAATAGCAATCAGCCCCAGCATTTT. Drawing the rest from reference TRBV11-2 and TRBJ1-5, the complete variable domain is EAGVAQSPRYKIIEKRQSVAFWCNPISGHATLYWYQQILGQGPKLLIQFQNNGVVDDSQLPKDRFSAERLKGVDSTLKIQPAKLEDSAVYLCASSPSNSNQPQHFGDGTRLSIL.

This rearrangement joins TRBV29-1 to TRBJ1-2; D remains ambiguous. The CDR3 extends over 11 amino acids. Between the trimmed V and J ends, which lost 7 bases and 10 bases, there was a span of 16 bases. Germline loops: CDR1 SQVTM, CDR2 ANQGSEA. The CDR3 bases are TGCAGCGCCGCGGAAACTGGCGCCTACACCTTC. Protein product: CSAAETGAYTF.

The chain joins TRBV29-1 to TRBJ1-4; 11 bases agree with TRBD1. This CDR3 has 15 amino acids. CDR1 is SQVTM, CDR2 ANQGSEA, per germline. J was trimmed by 3 bases and V by 4 bases; bases with no gene match: 4. The CDR3 region has the DNA TGCAGCGTTGGGACAGGGGGCAGTGCTAATGAAAAACTGTTTTTT. As protein: CSVGTGGSANEKLFF.

The chain couples TRBV4-2 to TRBJ2-7, with D possibly TRBD2 on 6 matching bases. Germline loops: CDR1 LGHNA, CDR2 YNFKEQ. Trimming stripped 1 base from V and 2 bases from J, with 12 bases between. The CDR3 has 15 amino acids. The CDR3 coding sequence is TGTGCCAGCAGCCAAGGAGTTAGCGGAGCCTACGAGCAGTACTTC. Residues: CASSQGVSGAYEQYF.

The chain recombines TRBV11-2 with TRBJ2-5; 11 nucleotides match TRBD1. This CDR3 is built from 16 residues. The V gene's germline CDR1 is SGHAT and CDR2 FQNNGV. V shed 3 bases and J 1 base; nucleotides not matched to a gene: 4. CDR3 in DNA: TGTGCCAGCAGCTTCCCCGGGACAGGGGGCCAAGAGACCCAGTACTTC. Protein product: CASSFPGTGGQETQYF.

The chain links TRBV11-2 to TRBJ1-1; D is perhaps TRBD1 (6 bases). From germline, CDR1 is SGHAT and CDR2 FQNNGV. With 4 bases removed from V and 1 base from J, the gap between germline ends came to 19 bases. This CDR3 is 17 amino acids long. CDR3 residues: CASSYQHRVMRNTEAFF. CDR3 in DNA: TGTGCCAGCAGCTACCAACACAGGGTGATGAGGAACACTGAAGCTTTCTTT.

In its sample, this clone was seen a few times. This chain uses TRBV7-9 with TRBJ1-6; unclear D gene. Germline V gene sequence: CDR1 SEHNR, CDR2 FQNEAQ (reference sequence). There are 13 residues in the CDR3. The V end was cut by 0 bases, the J end by 9 bases, with 6 bases between. The CDR3 DNA is TGTGCCAGCAGCTTAGCCCCCGGTTCACCCCTCCACTTT. It translates to CASSLAPGSPLHF.

V is TRBV9 and J is TRBJ2-7; 9 bases align to TRBD1. The CDR3 length is 16 residues. Germline CDR1 SGDLS, CDR2 YYNGEE. V lost 4 bases and J lost 3; bases outside the gene matches: 11. DNA for the CDR3: TGTGCCAGCAGCCCCCAGGGGACAGGGTCGAACTACGAGCAGTACTTC. Encoded protein: CASSPQGTGSNYEQYF.

The rearrangement uses TRBV28 and TRBJ1-5, with 9 bases aligning to TRBD1. Germline assignment: CDR1 MDHEN and CDR2 SYDVKM. With 6 bases clipped from V and 0 bases from J, the junction kept 9 bases outside the gene matches. The CDR3 consists of 17 residues. The CDR3 nucleotides read TGTGCCAGCAGCCGGGACAGGGTGCGGCATAGCAATCAGCCCCAGCATTTT. Its protein is CASSRDRVRHSNQPQHF.

This clone was observed once. This chain connects TRBV11-2 to TRBJ2-3; a weak D match, TRBD1 (6 bases). Germline V CDR1 and CDR2: SGHAT, FQNNGV. V lost 5 bases, J lost 1 base, and 22 bases lay in between. The CDR3 is 18 residues long. The chain's CDR3 is CASSANGQGTGGTDTQYF. As DNA, the CDR3 is TGTGCCAGCAGCGCAAATGGGCAGGGGACCGGGGGCACAGATACGCAGTATTTT.

The chain employs TRBV11-1 and TRBJ1-3; 7 bases map to TRBD1. Germline-derived CDR1 and CDR2 are SGHAT and FQDESV (reference sequence). This CDR3 has 15 residues. Trimming at V came to 4 bases and at J to 0 bases, leaving 3 bases not matched to a gene. CDR3 in amino acids: CASSSGQISGNTIYF. In DNA form, the CDR3 reads TGTGCCAGCAGCTCGGGACAGATCTCTGGAAACACCATATATTTT.

The chain combines TRBV10-3 with TRBJ2-7; D unresolved. The CDR3 consists of 12 residues. V lost 10 bases, J lost 6 bases, and 16 bases lay in between. CDR1 is ENHRY, CDR2 SYGVKD, per germline. The chain's CDR3 is CASNSLLGEQYF. DNA for the CDR3: TGTGCCAGTAACTCCCTCCTCGGCGAGCAGTACTTC.

V usage is TRBV19 and J usage is TRBJ2-7; tentative D call: TRBD1 (5 bases). Germline assignment: CDR1 LNHDA and CDR2 SQIVND (reference sequence). V lost 0 bases and J 0 bases, leaving 6 bases between the germline ends. The length of the CDR3 is 14 residues. In DNA, the CDR3 is TGTGCCAGTAGTATAGATCAGGGCTCCTACGAGCAGTACTTC. Translated: CASSIDQGSYEQYF.

The chain recombines TRBV7-8 with TRBJ2-1, with TRBD2 matching over 12 bases. This CDR3 has 15 amino acids. Germline V gene data show CDR1 as SGHVS and CDR2 as FQNEAQ. The trim removed 5 bases at V and 6 bases at J, leaving 5 bases unmatched. The CDR3 here is CASSPLAGGVNEQFF. CDR3 DNA sequence: TGTGCCAGCAGCCCCCTAGCGGGGGGGGTCAATGAGCAGTTCTTC.

The rearrangement uses TRBV5-1 and TRBJ2-7, with D possibly matching TRBD1 (5 bases). CDR1 is SGHRS, CDR2 YFSETQ, per germline. The CDR3 has 14 residues. V gave up 0 bases and J gave up 2 bases, with 9 bases separating them. The CDR3 loop is CASSLVQGTYEQYF. The CDR3 region has the DNA TGCGCCAGCAGCTTGGTTCAGGGAACCTACGAGCAGTACTTC.

The chain employs TRBV28 and TRBJ2-7; 12 bases are a match to TRBD1. Per the germline V gene, CDR1 is MDHEN and CDR2 is SYDVKM. CDR3 size: 15 residues. Losses at the gene ends were 5 bases for V and 4 bases for J; bases not matched to a gene: 6. Written as DNA, the CDR3 is TGTGCCAGCAGTCCGGGGACAGGGGGCGGGTACGAGCAGTACTTC. Translated: CASSPGTGGGYEQYF.

This clone has just a few counts. The chain has TRBV7-3 and TRBJ1-6, with a weak D call TRBD1 (6 bases). Germline CDR1 and CDR2: SGHTA and FQGTGA. This CDR3 is built from 16 residues. V was pared by 1 base and J by 7 bases, with 14 bases between. DNA of the CDR3: TGTGCCAGCAGCTTAAATGCCACAGGGCCGAATTCACCCCTCCACTTT. Residues: CASSLNATGPNSPLHF.

The gene calls are TRBV7-6 and TRBJ2-3; D is possibly TRBD2 (5 bases). V gave up 5 bases and J gave up 6 bases, with 15 bases separating them. The CDR3 length is 14 residues. Germline loops: CDR1 SGHVS, CDR2 FNYEAQ. CDR3 region: CASSAGELGDTQYF. For the CDR3, the DNA is TGTGCCAGCAGCGCCGGGGAACTAGGGGATACGCAGTATTTT.